Below, 14 T cell receptor beta chains from the same sample are listed, as sequenced in a study of technical replicates of blood from a handful of donors. The protocol was immunoSEQ multiplex PCR, while the TCRdb copy is restricted to in-frame clones and leaves out a portion. The table records 75,000 to 100,000 clones, approximately 95% of them present only once. Material for sequencing was T cells isolated from PBMCs. These receptors all come from a human donor in good health.

This chain uses TRBV12-5 with TRBJ2-1; 16 positions agree with TRBD2. The trim removed 4 bases at V and 7 bases at J, leaving 7 bases unmatched. The CDR3 loop spans 17 amino acids. In germline, CDR1 is LGHNT, CDR2 FRNRAP. This chain's CDR3 is CASGSGLAGGPGNEQFF. CDR3 DNA: TGTGCTAGTGGTTCGGGACTAGCGGGAGGGCCGGGGAATGAGCAGTTCTTC.

The chain has TRBV15 and TRBJ2-7, with TRBD2 matching over 8 bases. V trimming: 5 bases; J trimming: 6 bases; junction bases outside the gene matches: 12. Germline-derived CDR1 and CDR2 are LNHNV and YYDKDF (reference sequence). The CDR3 spans 15 residues. The CDR3 DNA follows: TGTGCCACCAGCCCCATCTCGGGGGGGTGGTCCGAGCAGTACTTC. The encoded protein is CATSPISGGWSEQYF.

The sample holds one count of this clone. The chain carries TRBV5-1 and TRBJ2-7; 11 bases align to TRBD1. The J segment lost 6 bases and the V segment lost 2 bases, leaving 4 bases of the junction unmatched. Per the germline V gene, CDR1 is SGHRS and CDR2 is YFSETQ. This CDR3 comprises 14 residues. Written as DNA, the CDR3 is TGCGCCAGCAGCTTAGGACAGGGGGCTACCGAGCAGTACTTC. Translating gives CASSLGQGATEQYF.

The rearrangement links TRBV19 to TRBJ1-1; 10 bases agree with TRBD1. J gave up 4 bases and V 7 bases, and 6 bases lay outside the gene matches. The CDR3 has 14 residues. Germline values: CDR1 LNHDA, CDR2 SQIVND (reference sequence). The CDR3 bases are TGTGCCAGTACACCGACAGGGGGCGGCACTGAAGCTTTCTTT. Its translation: CASTPTGGGTEAFF.

The chain couples TRBV10-2 to TRBJ1-1, with TRBD1 as a possible D gene (6 bases). V lost 6 bases to trimming and J lost 7 bases, with 18 bases between them. This CDR3 spans 14 amino acids. Germline CDR1 is WSHSY and CDR2 is SAAADI. This CDR3 is CASRHTTKDSEAFF. In nucleotides, the CDR3 is TGCGCCAGCAGACATACGACCAAGGACAGTGAAGCTTTCTTT.

The chain employs TRBV5-4 and TRBJ2-1; TRBD2 matches at 10 bases. J lost 9 bases, V lost 0 bases, and 9 bases had no gene match. The CDR3 has 16 amino acids. Germline CDR1 and CDR2: SGHNT and YYREEE (reference sequence). The CDR3 DNA follows: TGTGCCAGCAGCTTGGATCTAAGCGGGGGGGCTGGTGAGCAGTTCTTC. This gives the protein CASSLDLSGGAGEQFF.

The chain uses TRBV10-2 and TRBJ2-7; 7 bases match TRBD2. With V trimmed by 4 bases and J by 4 bases, 4 bases remained unmatched. In germline, CDR1 is WSHSY, CDR2 SAAADI. The CDR3 sequence is 13 residues long. CDR3 nucleotides: TGCGCCAGCAGTGTCCTAGCGGCGTACGAGCAGTACTTC. Translating gives CASSVLAAYEQYF.

The table lists this clone with a count of one. The V and J genes are TRBV25-1 and TRBJ2-3, with D possibly matching TRBD2 (6 bases). This CDR3 spans 16 amino acids. V gave up 8 bases and J gave up 3 bases, with 21 bases separating them. Germline V gene sequence: CDR1 MGHDK, CDR2 SYGVNS. CDR3 sequence (DNA): TGTGCCAGCCCCCGAGAGCGCAGGGAGGTGACAGATACGCAGTATTTT. It is translated as CASPRERREVTDTQYF.

V usage is TRBV6-1 and J usage is TRBJ2-1, with 7 nucleotides matching TRBD1. V was clipped by 7 bases and J by 15 bases; unmatched bases: 9. This CDR3 spans 11 amino acids. CDR1 and CDR2 from the germline V gene are MNHNS and SASEGT. DNA for the CDR3: TGTGCCAGCAATACCGACAGGGCATCGTTCTTC. Translating it yields CASNTDRASFF.

This chain joins TRBV5-1 and TRBJ2-7; tentative D call: TRBD1 (9 bases). CDR1 SGHRS and CDR2 YFSETQ come from the germline V gene. The CDR3 spans 19 residues. The ends were cut back, 4 bases at V and 6 bases at J, with 32 bases in the middle. The DNA of the CDR3 is TGCGCCAGCAGCCGGGAGGGTACTGCCGATGGACAGGGGTTTTCCGAGCAGTACTTC. Translated, it gives CASSREGTADGQGFSEQYF.

The CDR3 reads CVSSTGDNYGYTF. CDR3 bases: TGTGTTTCTTCGACAGGGGATAACTATGGCTACACCTTC. The rearrangement links TRBV6-5 to TRBJ1-2; 8 bases match TRBD1. The CDR3 totals 13 residues. The germline CDR1 and CDR2 sequences are MNHEY and SVGAGI.

V usage is TRBV4-2 and J usage is TRBJ2-1; 7 bases are shared with TRBD1. Germline V gene sequence: CDR1 LGHNA, CDR2 YNFKEQ. V gave up 0 bases and J gave up 2 bases; unmatched junction bases: 4. The CDR3 has 16 residues. The CDR3 bases are TGTGCCAGCAGCCAAGATTACGGACAGGCCTACAATGAGCAGTTCTTC. The encoded protein is CASSQDYGQAYNEQFF.

The chain employs TRBV5-5 and TRBJ1-1; D perhaps matches TRBD1 (5 bases). Per germline, CDR1 SGHKS and CDR2 YYEKEE (reference sequence). The germline V and J ends were trimmed by 0 bases and 4 bases, with 13 bases remaining between them. The CDR3 is 15 residues long. The CDR3 region is CASSLEQGRPTEAFF. CDR3 coding DNA: TGTGCCAGCAGCTTGGAGCAGGGAAGGCCCACTGAAGCTTTCTTT. Full variable domain (outside the CDR3, taken from reference TRBV5-5 and TRBJ1-1): DAGVTQSPTHLIKTRGQQVTLRCSPISGHKSVSWYQQVLGQGPQFIFQYYEKEERGRGNFPDRFSARQFPNYSSELNVNALLLGDSALYLCASSLEQGRPTEAFFGQGTRLTVV.

This clone was counted a single time. The chain has TRBV6-5 and TRBJ2-7; 7 bases are shared with TRBD1. CDR3 length: 16 amino acids. J gave up 0 bases and V 1 base, and 6 bases lay outside the gene matches. Germline CDR1 is MNHEY and CDR2 is SVGAGI. CDR3 bases: TGTGCCAGCAGTTACTTCGGGACAGCCTACTCCTACGAGCAGTACTTC. Translated: CASSYFGTAYSYEQYF.